Given below is one T cell receptor beta chain in context. This sample is drawn from a study of blood T cell repertoires in COVID-19. Looking at the study overall: Sample material is recorded as cDNA or gDNA derived from T cells, B-cell-depleted T cells, or PBMCs.

Looked up from germline, CDR1 is SGHTA and CDR2 is FQGNSA. V lost 2 bases and J 2 bases, leaving 12 bases between the germline ends. The CDR3 loop spans 15 amino acids. Assay: immunoSEQ multiplex PCR; the TCRdb copy retains only in-frame clones and omits some. The sample includes roughly 260,000 clones, roughly 85% of them seen just once. The TCR comes from a middle-aged woman who had been exposed to COVID-19. The sequenced material came from PBMCs or T cells enriched from blood (not recorded which). This rearrangement joins TRBV7-2 to TRBJ1-2, with D unclear. CDR3 amino acids: CASSLIGGMNYGYTF. The DNA for the CDR3 is TGTGCCAGCAGCTTAATCGGAGGGATGAACTATGGCTACACCTTC.